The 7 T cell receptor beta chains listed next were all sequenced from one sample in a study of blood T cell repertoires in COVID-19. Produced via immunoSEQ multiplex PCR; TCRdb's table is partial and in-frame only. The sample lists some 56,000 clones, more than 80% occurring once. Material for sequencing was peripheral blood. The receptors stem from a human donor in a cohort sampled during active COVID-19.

The CDR3 loop is CATIPAGADTQYF. The CDR3 DNA reads TGTGCCACCATCCCAGCGGGGGCAGATACGCAGTATTTT. This chain uses TRBV6-5 with TRBJ2-3; TRBD2 matches 8 bases. The trim removed 10 bases at V and 4 bases at J, leaving 7 bases unmatched. CDR3 size: 13 residues. Germline CDR1 reads MNHEY; CDR2 reads SVGAGI.

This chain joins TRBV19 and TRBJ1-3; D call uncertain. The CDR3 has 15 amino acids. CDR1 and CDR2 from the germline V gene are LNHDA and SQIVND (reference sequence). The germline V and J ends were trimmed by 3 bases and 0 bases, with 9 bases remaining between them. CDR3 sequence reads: CASSILAVSGNTIYF. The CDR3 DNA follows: TGTGCCAGTAGTATTCTGGCCGTCTCTGGAAACACCATATATTTT.

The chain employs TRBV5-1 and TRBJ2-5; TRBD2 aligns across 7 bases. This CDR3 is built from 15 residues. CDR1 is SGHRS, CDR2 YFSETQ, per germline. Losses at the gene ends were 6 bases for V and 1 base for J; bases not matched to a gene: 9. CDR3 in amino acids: CASTRMGGTQETQYF. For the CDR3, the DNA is TGCGCCAGCACAAGAATGGGGGGGACCCAAGAGACCCAGTACTTC.

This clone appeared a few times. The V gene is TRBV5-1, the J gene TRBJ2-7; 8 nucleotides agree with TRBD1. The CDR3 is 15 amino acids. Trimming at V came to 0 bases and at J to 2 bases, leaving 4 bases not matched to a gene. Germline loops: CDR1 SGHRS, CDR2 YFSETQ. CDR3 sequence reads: CASSLAGTGAYEQYF. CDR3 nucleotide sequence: TGCGCCAGCAGCTTGGCCGGGACAGGAGCCTACGAGCAGTACTTC.

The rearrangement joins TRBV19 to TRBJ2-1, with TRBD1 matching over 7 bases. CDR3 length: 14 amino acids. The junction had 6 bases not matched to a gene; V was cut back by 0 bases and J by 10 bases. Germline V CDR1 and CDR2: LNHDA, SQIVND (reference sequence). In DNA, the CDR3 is TGTGCCAGTAGTATAGATCTCCTGGGACAGGAGCAGTTCTTC. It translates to CASSIDLLGQEQFF.

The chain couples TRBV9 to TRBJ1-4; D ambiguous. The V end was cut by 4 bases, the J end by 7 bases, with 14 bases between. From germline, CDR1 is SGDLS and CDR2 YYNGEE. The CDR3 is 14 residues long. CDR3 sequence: CASSPDTASEKLFF. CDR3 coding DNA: TGTGCCAGCAGCCCAGACACGGCCAGTGAAAAACTGTTTTTT.

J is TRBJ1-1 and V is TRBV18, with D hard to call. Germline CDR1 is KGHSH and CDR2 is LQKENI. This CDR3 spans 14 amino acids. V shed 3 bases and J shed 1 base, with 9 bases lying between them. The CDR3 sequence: CASSPGDTNTEAFF. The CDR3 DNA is TGTGCCAGCTCACCCGGGGATACGAACACTGAAGCTTTCTTT.